This T cell receptor (beta chain) stems from a study of blood T cells in healthy people across ages. In terms of origin and age, donors were healthy Caucasian individuals from Russia aged roughly 6 to 100. Samples had at least 6.5 million PBMCs isolated from them. The authors ran a second PCR of roughly 6 to 12 cycles using a sample-barcoded 5' primer and a J-beta primer mix. Each CDR3 protein gets one entry after TCRdb re-called the 5' RACE reads with MiXCR. The sample shows some 690,000 distinct CDR3 sequences, around a fifth of them seen only once. This clonotype appeared a single time. V was pared by 6 bases and J by 0 bases, with 5 bases between. Per the germline V gene, CDR1 is KGHSH and CDR2 is LQKENI. The CDR3 spans 12 residues.

The sequenced sample was blood. The chain combines TRBV18 with TRBJ1-1; D call uncertain. This clonotype originated in a man aged 70-80 years in good health. CDR3: CASSMVNTEAFF. The CDR3, as DNA: TGTGCCAGCTCGATGGTGAACACTGAAGCTTTCTTT. The whole variable domain, filled in from reference TRBV18 and TRBJ1-1, reads NAGVMQNPRHLVRRRGQEARLRCSPMKGHSHVYWYRQLPEEGLKFMVYLQKENIIDESGMPKERFSAEFPKEGPSILRIQQVVRGDSAAYFCASSMVNTEAFFGQGTRLTVV.